The 19 T cell receptor beta chains listed next were all sequenced from one sample in a study of sequential checkpoint blockade in melanoma. Produced via immunoSEQ multiplex PCR; TCRdb's table is partial and in-frame only. The sample shows about 17,000 clones, roughly 70% of them seen only once. Treatment meaning: randomized to nivolumab then ipilimumab (arm A) or the reverse (arm B). This sample comprised CD8+ T cells sorted from blood (inferred from file names), obtained from a patient given nivolumab and ipilimumab in sequence. Receptors were obtained from a human donor with melanoma.

This clone was found a few times. The chain is built from TRBV29-1 and TRBJ2-1, with TRBD1 matching 10 bases. V was pared by 7 bases and J by 15 bases, with 15 bases of the junction left unmatched. Germline V gene sequence: CDR1 SQVTM, CDR2 ANQGSEA. The CDR3 consists of 13 residues. The CDR3 is CSARPGQGFVGFF. In DNA, the CDR3 is TGCAGCGCCCGACCGGGACAGGGGTTCGTGGGGTTCTTC.

This clone occurred a few times. The V and J genes are TRBV5-8 and TRBJ2-7; TRBD2 agrees at 11 bases. The V gene's germline CDR1 is SGHTS and CDR2 YDEGEE. CDR3 length equals 14 residues. Trimming at V came to 5 bases and at J to 5 bases, leaving 6 bases not matched to a gene. The CDR3 region is CASRLAGGPDEQYF. In DNA form, the CDR3 reads TGTGCCAGCAGATTAGCGGGGGGGCCGGACGAGCAGTACTTC.

The rearrangement joins TRBV4-3 to TRBJ2-1; D possibly corresponds to TRBD2 (5 bases). CDR3 length equals 18 residues. V dropped 1 base and J dropped 2 bases, with 18 bases sitting between them. Germline lookup yields CDR1 LGHNA and CDR2 YSLEER. The CDR3 DNA sequence: TGCGCCAGCAGCCAAGTTCTGGTGAGGGCGCGAACCTACAATGAGCAGTTCTTC. It is translated as CASSQVLVRARTYNEQFF.

The chain joins TRBV29-1 to TRBJ2-7, with D tentatively TRBD2 (5 bases). Germline CDR1 is SQVTM and CDR2 is ANQGSEA. The V end lost 4 bases, the J end lost 0 bases, and 7 bases lay between the germline ends. The CDR3 runs 12 residues. CDR3 sequence (DNA): TGCAGCGTTGTTGGGAGCTCCTACGAGCAGTACTTC. The encoded protein is CSVVGSSYEQYF.

This clone was recorded only once. The rearrangement uses TRBV6-5 and TRBJ2-1; maybe TRBD2 (6 bases). Trimming stripped 6 bases from V and 7 bases from J, with 13 bases between. The CDR3 extends over 13 amino acids. Germline V gene data show CDR1 as MNHEY and CDR2 as SVGAGI. The DNA of the CDR3 is TGTGCCAGCAGCCCGGGACGGGGGAATGAGCAGTTCTTC. It encodes CASSPGRGNEQFF.

The chain has TRBV9 and TRBJ2-7, with D tentatively TRBD1 (6 bases). V dropped 3 bases and J dropped 0 bases, with 7 bases sitting between them. CDR3 length: 13 amino acids. Per the germline V gene, CDR1 is SGDLS and CDR2 is YYNGEE. This chain's CDR3 is CASSEDSSYEQYF. The CDR3 coding sequence is TGTGCCAGCAGCGAGGACAGCTCCTACGAGCAGTACTTC.

J is TRBJ1-5 and V is TRBV9; D call uncertain. The CDR3 is 14 amino acids. From germline, CDR1 is SGDLS and CDR2 YYNGEE. Trimming took 0 bases from V and 3 from J, leaving 7 bases between them. The CDR3 region is CASSVGGYNQPQHF. The CDR3 DNA is TGTGCCAGCAGCGTAGGCGGGTACAATCAGCCCCAGCATTTT. The whole variable domain, remainder taken from reference TRBV9 and TRBJ1-5, is DSGVTQTPKHLITATGQRVTLRCSPRSGDLSVYWYQQSLDQGLQFLIQYYNGEERAKGNILERFSAQQFPDLHSELNLSSLELGDSALYFCASSVGGYNQPQHFGDGTRLSIL.

The chain recombines TRBV4-1 with TRBJ1-1; D unresolved. V gave up 0 bases and J gave up 1 base, with 12 bases separating them. Looked up from germline, CDR1 is MGHRA and CDR2 is YSYEKL. This CDR3 has 16 amino acids. The CDR3 DNA sequence: TGCGCCAGCAGCCAAGAGTGGAACAGAGCGAACACTGAAGCTTTCTTT. Translated: CASSQEWNRANTEAFF.

The genes are TRBV11-3 and TRBJ1-3; 7 positions agree with TRBD1. The CDR3 has 15 residues. Germline V gene sequence: CDR1 SGHNT, CDR2 YENEEA. The ends lost 4 bases at V and 2 bases at J; junction bases unmatched: 5. The chain's CDR3 is CASSYRGRAGNTIYF. The CDR3 bases are TGTGCCAGCAGCTACAGGGGTAGAGCTGGAAACACCATATATTTT.

This chain uses TRBV10-1 with TRBJ2-7, with 10 bases identical to TRBD1. The trim removed 4 bases at V and 2 bases at J, leaving 17 bases unmatched. The CDR3 has 19 amino acids. Germline assignment: CDR1 WNHNN and CDR2 SYGVQD (reference sequence). The CDR3 nucleotides read TGCGCCAGCAGTGGAAGTGTTGGACAGGGGGACGAAGGAACCTACGAGCAGTACTTC. Translated: CASSGSVGQGDEGTYEQYF.

This chain links TRBV5-5 with TRBJ2-7, with 7 bases matching TRBD1. The V gene's germline CDR1 is SGHKS and CDR2 YYEKEE (reference sequence). This CDR3 has 14 amino acids. With 3 bases clipped from V and 4 bases from J, the junction kept 7 bases outside the gene matches. CDR3: CASSSIDRVYEQYF. The CDR3, as DNA: TGTGCCAGCAGCTCAATTGACAGGGTATACGAGCAGTACTTC.

The gene calls are TRBV30 and TRBJ2-7, with D tentatively TRBD1 (6 bases). This CDR3 contains 12 residues. Trimming took off 1 base at V and 8 bases at J, with 12 bases between the two ends. The germline CDR1 and CDR2 sequences are GTSNPN and SVGIG (reference sequence). CDR3 region: CAWSGPGDKQYF. CDR3 DNA sequence: TGTGCCTGGAGTGGTCCCGGGGACAAGCAGTACTTC.

In this sample, this clone is medium-sized. The J gene is TRBJ2-2, the V gene TRBV19, with D possibly being TRBD1 (6 bases). Germline V gene sequence: CDR1 LNHDA, CDR2 SQIVND (reference sequence). CDR3 length: 13 amino acids. The V end lost 7 bases, the J end lost 5 bases, and 11 bases lay between the germline ends. CDR3 sequence reads: CASTPGATGELFF. For the CDR3, the DNA is TGTGCCAGTACGCCAGGGGCTACCGGGGAGCTGTTTTTT.

The rearrangement uses TRBV7-2 and TRBJ2-7; perhaps TRBD2 as D (6 bases). V lost 5 bases and J 3 bases, leaving 11 bases between the germline ends. The CDR3 extends over 13 amino acids. Germline assignment: CDR1 SGHTA and CDR2 FQGNSA. Here the CDR3 reads CASSVGGYYEQYF. The DNA of the CDR3 is TGTGCCAGCAGCGTCGGGGGTTACTACGAGCAGTACTTC.

This clone was detected only once. As DNA, the CDR3 is TGTGCCAGCAGCGTACTAGCGGGGACGGCCACCGGGGAGCTGTTTTTT. Translating it yields CASSVLAGTATGELFF. V is TRBV9 and J is TRBJ2-2, with 9 bases aligning to TRBD2. CDR1 is SGDLS and CDR2 is YYNGEE in the germline V gene. The junction had 5 bases not matched to a gene; V was cut back by 1 base and J by 4 bases. There are 16 residues in the CDR3. Full variable domain (remainder filled in from reference TRBV9 and TRBJ2-2): DSGVTQTPKHLITATGQRVTLRCSPRSGDLSVYWYQQSLDQGLQFLIQYYNGEERAKGNILERFSAQQFPDLHSELNLSSLELGDSALYFCASSVLAGTATGELFFGEGSRLTVL.

The table lists this clone with a count of one. The genes are TRBV27 and TRBJ1-4; 11 nucleotides match TRBD1. Germline loops: CDR1 MNHEY, CDR2 SMNVEV (reference sequence). This CDR3 contains 13 residues. With V trimmed by 6 bases and J by 12 bases, 6 bases remained unmatched. The CDR3 region has the DNA TGTGCCAGCAGCCTGGGACAGGGGGTTGAACTGTTTTTT. Translating gives CASSLGQGVELFF. The full variable domain, its missing parts supplied by reference TRBV27 and TRBJ1-4, is EAQVTQNPRYLITVTGKKLTVTCSQNMNHEYMSWYRQDPGLGLRQIYYSMNVEVTDKGDVPEGYKVSRKEKRNFPLILESPSPNQTSLYFCASSLGQGVELFFGSGTQLSVL.

The chain carries TRBV7-9 and TRBJ1-3; 9 bases are shared with TRBD1. Germline V lookup: CDR1 SEHNR, CDR2 FQNEAQ (reference sequence). This CDR3 comprises 19 residues. The V gene end was trimmed by 5 bases and the J gene end by 3 bases; junction bases not matched to a gene: 17. The CDR3 sequence is CASSIWTGAGLPGGNTIYF. CDR3 DNA: TGTGCCAGCAGCATTTGGACAGGGGCCGGCTTACCGGGTGGAAACACCATATATTTT.

The chain uses TRBV11-3 and TRBJ1-1; D unclear. V was pared by 10 bases and J by 0 bases, with 12 bases between. The CDR3 is 13 residues long. The germline CDR1 and CDR2 sequences are SGHNT and YENEEA. The DNA of the CDR3 is TGTGCCACCAGAGGAGGGCTGAACACTGAAGCTTTCTTT. This codes for CATRGGLNTEAFF.

This sequence joins TRBV5-6 and TRBJ2-2, with D possibly being TRBD2 (5 bases). CDR1 is SGHDT and CDR2 is YYEEEE in the germline V gene. This CDR3 is 14 amino acids long. Trimming stripped 2 bases from V and 7 bases from J, with 12 bases between. CDR3 in amino acids: CASSFGTGIGELFF. In DNA form, the CDR3 reads TGTGCCAGCAGCTTTGGCACGGGGATCGGGGAGCTGTTTTTT.